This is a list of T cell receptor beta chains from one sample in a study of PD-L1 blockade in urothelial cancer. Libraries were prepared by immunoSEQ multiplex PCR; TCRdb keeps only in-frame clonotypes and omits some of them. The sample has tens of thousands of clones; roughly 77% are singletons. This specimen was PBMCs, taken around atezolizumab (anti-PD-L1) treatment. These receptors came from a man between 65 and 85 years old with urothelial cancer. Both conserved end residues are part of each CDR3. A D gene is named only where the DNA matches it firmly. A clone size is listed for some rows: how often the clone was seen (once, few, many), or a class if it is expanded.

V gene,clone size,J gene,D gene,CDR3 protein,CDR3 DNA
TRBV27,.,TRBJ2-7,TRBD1,CASSWDRVGDEQYF,TGTGCCAGCAGTTGGGACAGGGTCGGGGACGAGCAGTACTTC
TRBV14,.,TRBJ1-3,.,CASRDIGSGNTIYF,TGTGCCAGCCGGGACATTGGCTCTGGAAACACCATATATTTT
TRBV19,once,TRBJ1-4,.,CASSTWGGGEKLFF,TGTGCCAGTAGTACGTGGGGTGGAGGTGAAAAACTGTTTTTT
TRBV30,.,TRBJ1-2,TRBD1,CAWSVKGALGYTF,TGTGCCTGGAGTGTTAAGGGGGCGCTTGGCTACACCTTC
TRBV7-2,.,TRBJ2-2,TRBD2,CASSFRTSGRVWTGELFF,TGTGCCAGCAGCTTCCGGACTAGCGGGAGGGTGTGGACCGGGGAGCTGTTTTTT
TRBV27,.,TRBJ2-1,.,CASSSPLALSSYNEQFF,TGTGCCAGCAGTTCCCCTCTAGCGCTTAGCTCCTACAATGAGCAGTTCTTC
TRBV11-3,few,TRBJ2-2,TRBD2,CASSFKREGPATGELFF,TGTGCCAGCAGCTTCAAGCGGGAGGGCCCGGCCACCGGGGAGCTGTTTTTT
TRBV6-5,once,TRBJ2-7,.,CASSSRMSYEQYF,TGTGCCAGCAGTTCCAGGATGTCCTACGAGCAGTACTTC
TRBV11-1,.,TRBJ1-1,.,CASSSLRGSTEAFF,TGTGCCAGCAGCTCTCTCAGGGGATCCACTGAAGCTTTCTTT
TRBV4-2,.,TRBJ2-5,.,CASSQAGVGETQYF,TGTGCCAGCAGCCAAGCGGGGGTTGGAGAGACCCAGTACTTC
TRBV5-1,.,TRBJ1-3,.,CASSLASRGTGNTIYF,TGCGCCAGCAGCTTGGCCAGCAGGGGTACTGGAAACACCATATATTTT
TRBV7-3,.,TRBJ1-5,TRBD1,CASSPMSHRGYQPQHF,TGTGCCAGCAGCCCGATGAGTCACAGGGGTTATCAGCCCCAGCATTTT
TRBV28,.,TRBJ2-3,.,CASSWGADTQYF,TGTGCCAGCAGCTGGGGCGCGGATACGCAGTATTTT
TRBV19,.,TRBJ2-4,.,CASRLAGLAKNIQYF,TGTGCCAGTCGCCTTGCGGGGCTAGCCAAAAACATTCAGTACTTC
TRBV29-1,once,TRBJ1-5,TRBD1,CSVEETGGNQPQHF,TGCAGCGTTGAAGAGACAGGGGGCAATCAGCCCCAGCATTTT
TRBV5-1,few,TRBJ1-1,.,CASSLFGQNTEAFF,TGCGCCAGCAGCTTGTTCGGACAGAACACTGAAGCTTTCTTT
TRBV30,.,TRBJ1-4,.,CAWSEKGVKLFF,TGTGCCTGGAGTGAAAAAGGGGTAAAACTGTTTTTT
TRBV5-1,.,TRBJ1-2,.,CASSYSTGGGYTF,TGCGCCAGCAGCTATTCGACAGGCGGTGGCTACACCTTC
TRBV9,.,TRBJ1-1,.,CASSVGLYTEAFF,TGTGCCAGCAGCGTAGGGCTCTACACTGAAGCTTTCTTT
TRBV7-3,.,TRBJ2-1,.,CASSSDRDTDNEQFF,TGTGCCAGCAGCTCGGACCGGGACACGGACAATGAGCAGTTCTTC
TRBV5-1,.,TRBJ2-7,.,CASSPYPGFSYEQYF,TGCGCCAGCAGCCCCTACCCAGGGTTCTCCTACGAGCAGTACTTC
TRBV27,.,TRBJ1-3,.,CASSLQGFSGNTIYF,TGTGCCAGCAGTTTACAGGGCTTCTCTGGAAACACCATATATTTT